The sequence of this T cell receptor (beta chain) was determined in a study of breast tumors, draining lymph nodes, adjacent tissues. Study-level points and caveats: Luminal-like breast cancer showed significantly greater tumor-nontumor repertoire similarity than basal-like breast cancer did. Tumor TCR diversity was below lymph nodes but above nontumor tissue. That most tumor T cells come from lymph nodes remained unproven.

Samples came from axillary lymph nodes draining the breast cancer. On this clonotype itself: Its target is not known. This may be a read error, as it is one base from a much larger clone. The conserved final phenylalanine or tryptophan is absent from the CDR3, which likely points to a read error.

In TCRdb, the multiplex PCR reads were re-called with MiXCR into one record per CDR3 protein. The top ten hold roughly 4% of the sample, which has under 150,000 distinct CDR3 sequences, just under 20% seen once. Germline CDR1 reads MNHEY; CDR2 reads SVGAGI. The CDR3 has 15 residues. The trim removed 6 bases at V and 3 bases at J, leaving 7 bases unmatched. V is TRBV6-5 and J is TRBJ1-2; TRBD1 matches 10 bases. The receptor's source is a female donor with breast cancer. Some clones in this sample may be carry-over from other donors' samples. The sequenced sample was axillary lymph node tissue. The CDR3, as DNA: TGTGCCAGCAGCCCCGGGACAGGGGTGGACTATGGCTACACCTAC. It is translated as CASSPGTGVDYGYTY.